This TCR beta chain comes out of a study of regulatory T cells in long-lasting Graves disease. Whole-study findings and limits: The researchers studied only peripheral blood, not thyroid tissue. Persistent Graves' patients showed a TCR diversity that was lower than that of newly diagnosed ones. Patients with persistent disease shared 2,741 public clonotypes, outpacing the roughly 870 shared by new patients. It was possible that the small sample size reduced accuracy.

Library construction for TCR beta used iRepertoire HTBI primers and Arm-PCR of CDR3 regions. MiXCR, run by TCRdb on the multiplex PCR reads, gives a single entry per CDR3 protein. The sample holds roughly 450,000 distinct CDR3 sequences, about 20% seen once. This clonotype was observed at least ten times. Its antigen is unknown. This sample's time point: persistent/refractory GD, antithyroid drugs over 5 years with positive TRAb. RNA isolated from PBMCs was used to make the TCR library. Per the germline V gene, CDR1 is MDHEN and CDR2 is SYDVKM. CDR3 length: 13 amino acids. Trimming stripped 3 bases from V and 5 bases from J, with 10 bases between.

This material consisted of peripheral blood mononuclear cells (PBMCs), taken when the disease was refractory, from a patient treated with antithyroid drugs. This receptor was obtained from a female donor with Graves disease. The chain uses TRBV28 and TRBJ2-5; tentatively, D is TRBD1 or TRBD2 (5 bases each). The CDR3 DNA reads TGTGCCAGCAGTTTGAGGGGAGAGGAGACCCAGTACTTC. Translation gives CASSLRGEETQYF.